Listed below are T cell receptor beta chains from one sample, sequenced in a study of blood T cell repertoires in COVID-19. The data were produced by immunoSEQ multiplex PCR, yet TCRdb's version contains in-frame clones alone and is incomplete. The table lists 450,000 or so clones, around 90% of them singletons. Sequencing used peripheral blood. These receptors originate from a man aged 18 to 29 with COVID-19, enrolled during active disease. Both conserved end residues are part of each CDR3. A D gene is named only where the DNA matches it firmly. Size is stated for part of the rows, as once, few or many counts, or as a class when the clone is expanded.

J: TRBJ2-2; D: TRBD2; V: TRBV10-2; size: NA; DNA: TGCGCCAGCAGGGGAGGGAGTGGGGGTCCCGGGGAGCTGTTTTTT; CDR3: CASRGGSGGPGELFF
J: TRBJ2-7; D: NA; V: TRBV10-3; size: once; DNA: TGTGCCATCAGTGAAGCGGCCTATCCCTACGAGCAGTACTTC; CDR3: CAISEAAYPYEQYF
J: TRBJ2-3; D: TRBD2; V: TRBV12-5; size: NA; DNA: TGTGCTAGTGGTTTTCGGGGGGTCCCGGGACTAGCGGGAGGGAGTACAGATACGCAGTATTTT; CDR3: CASGFRGVPGLAGGSTDTQYF
J: TRBJ2-7; D: NA; V: TRBV19; size: once; DNA: TGTGCCAGTAGTGCGGGACAGCCCTACGAGCAGTACTTC; CDR3: CASSAGQPYEQYF
J: TRBJ2-1; D: NA; V: TRBV19; size: NA; DNA: TGTGCCAGTAGTATAAGCGTGAACAATGAGCAGTTCTTC; CDR3: CASSISVNNEQFF
J: TRBJ2-5; D: NA; V: TRBV18; size: NA; DNA: TGTGCCAGCTCACCTCCCTTGGCAGGGGCCTACCAAGAGACCCAGTACTTC; CDR3: CASSPPLAGAYQETQYF
J: TRBJ1-4; D: NA; V: TRBV15; size: NA; DNA: TGTGCCACCAGCAGAGATAGGGGGACGGGAGAAAAACTGTTTTTT; CDR3: CATSRDRGTGEKLFF
J: TRBJ1-5; D: NA; V: TRBV2; size: NA; DNA: TGTGCCAGCTCTATACAGGACGGAAGCAATCAGCCCCAGCATTTT; CDR3: CASSIQDGSNQPQHF
J: TRBJ1-2; D: TRBD1; V: TRBV9; size: NA; DNA: TGTGCCAGCAGCGTGGGACAGGGGGTCGATTATGGCTACACCTTC; CDR3: CASSVGQGVDYGYTF
J: TRBJ2-7; D: TRBD2; V: TRBV10-3; size: NA; DNA: TGTGCCATCAGTGAGTGGGTAGCGGGAGAGGGCGAGCAGTACTTC; CDR3: CAISEWVAGEGEQYF
J: TRBJ2-2; D: TRBD2; V: TRBV7-9; size: once; DNA: TGTGCCAGCAGCTCCGGACTAGCGGGGGGCACCGGGGAGCTGTTTTTT; CDR3: CASSSGLAGGTGELFF
J: TRBJ2-7; D: NA; V: TRBV7-9; size: NA; DNA: TGTGCCAGCAGCTTAGACCAGGGATTCATCTACGAGCAGTACTTC; CDR3: CASSLDQGFIYEQYF
J: TRBJ2-5; D: TRBD1; V: TRBV6-5; size: NA; DNA: TGTGCCAGCAGTTGGACAGGGAGGGAGACCCAGTACTTC; CDR3: CASSWTGRETQYF
J: TRBJ2-3; D: NA; V: TRBV7-9; size: NA; DNA: TGTGCCAGCAGCCCACCTGCGTTTCTCGCAGATACGCAGTATTTT; CDR3: CASSPPAFLADTQYF
J: TRBJ2-7; D: TRBD1; V: TRBV11-1; size: NA; DNA: TGTGCCAGCAGCTGGGGACAGGGAGCCTACGAGCAGTACTTC; CDR3: CASSWGQGAYEQYF
J: TRBJ2-3; D: NA; V: TRBV9; size: NA; DNA: TGTGCCAGCAGCGCCGCGACATCTAGGGGTTCCACAGATACGCAGTATTTT; CDR3: CASSAATSRGSTDTQYF
J: TRBJ2-5; D: TRBD2; V: TRBV6-5; size: once; DNA: TGTGCCAGCAGCCCGCGGGAGTTCAAGTGGGAGACCCAGTACTTC; CDR3: CASSPREFKWETQYF
J: TRBJ2-1; D: TRBD2; V: TRBV24-1; size: NA; DNA: TGTGCCACCAGTGATACTCGGACTAGCGGGAGGGCCTTTGGGTACAATGAGCAGTTCTTC; CDR3: CATSDTRTSGRAFGYNEQFF
J: TRBJ2-2; D: TRBD2; V: TRBV6-5; size: NA; DNA: TGTGCCAGCAGCGGGGGGGTAGCTAGCGGGGAGCTGTTTTTT; CDR3: CASSGGVASGELFF
J: TRBJ1-5; D: NA; V: TRBV2; size: NA; DNA: TGTGCCAGCAGTGGAGCCACGTGGAGTCAGCCCCAGCATTTT; CDR3: CASSGATWSQPQHF
J: TRBJ1-5; D: TRBD1; V: TRBV18; size: NA; DNA: TGTGCCAGCTCACCATCGCAGGGGGTTCAGCCCCAGCATTTT; CDR3: CASSPSQGVQPQHF
J: TRBJ2-1; D: TRBD1; V: TRBV30; size: once; DNA: TGTGCCTTGTTCACCGGGACAGGGTCTGACAATGAGCAGTTCTTC; CDR3: CALFTGTGSDNEQFF
J: TRBJ2-2; D: NA; V: TRBV7-9; size: NA; DNA: TGTGCCAGCAGCTCGACTATCGGGGAGCTGTTTTTT; CDR3: CASSSTIGELFF
J: TRBJ2-1; D: TRBD1; V: TRBV3-1/TRBV3-2; size: NA; DNA: TGTGCCAACTCTACTCCGGGACAGGGCAGGTTTCCCAAATACAATGAGCAGTTCTTC; CDR3: CANSTPGQGRFPKYNEQFF
J: TRBJ2-7; D: NA; V: TRBV19; size: NA; DNA: TGTGCCAGTAGTGTATCCCCCGGGGAGCAGTACTTC; CDR3: CASSVSPGEQYF
J: TRBJ1-5; D: TRBD1; V: TRBV24-1; size: NA; DNA: TGTGCCACCAGTGACCGTGGGACAGGGGGATTTGTGGCCCAGCATTTT; CDR3: CATSDRGTGGFVAQHF
J: TRBJ2-5; D: NA; V: TRBV7-9; size: NA; DNA: TGTGCCAGCAGCTTAGCTGGGGCCGTAGAGACCCAGTACTTC; CDR3: CASSLAGAVETQYF